The clone carrying this T cell receptor (beta chain) was seen a handful of times. What it binds is unknown. The CDR3 extends over 13 amino acids. Per germline, CDR1 SNHLY and CDR2 FYNNEI. Trimming cost V 8 bases and J 4 bases, with 14 bases left between them. The data were obtained in a study of T-cell reconstitution after alpha-beta-depleted transplantation in children. Findings and caveats of the study: At around two months after transplant, the alpha-beta T cells were reportedly derived from several hundred expanded clones that came from non-depleted graft cells.

Unique molecular identifiers tagged the TCRbeta library. TCRdb reprocessed the PCR reads with MiXCR, giving one entry per CDR3 protein. Here the sample spans 450,000 to 600,000 distinct CDR3 sequences, roughly a tenth being singletons. The sequence derives from a child aged 2 to 10 with inherited bone marrow failure, due to receive a stem cell transplant. The rearrangement links TRBV2 to TRBJ2-5, with D possibly matching TRBD1 (6 bases). The sequences come from PBMCs, collected before TCRalphabeta/CD19-depleted stem cell transplant. CDR3 region: CASCPGHRETQYF. CDR3 DNA sequence: TGTGCCAGCTGCCCGGGACATAGAGAGACCCAGTACTTC.